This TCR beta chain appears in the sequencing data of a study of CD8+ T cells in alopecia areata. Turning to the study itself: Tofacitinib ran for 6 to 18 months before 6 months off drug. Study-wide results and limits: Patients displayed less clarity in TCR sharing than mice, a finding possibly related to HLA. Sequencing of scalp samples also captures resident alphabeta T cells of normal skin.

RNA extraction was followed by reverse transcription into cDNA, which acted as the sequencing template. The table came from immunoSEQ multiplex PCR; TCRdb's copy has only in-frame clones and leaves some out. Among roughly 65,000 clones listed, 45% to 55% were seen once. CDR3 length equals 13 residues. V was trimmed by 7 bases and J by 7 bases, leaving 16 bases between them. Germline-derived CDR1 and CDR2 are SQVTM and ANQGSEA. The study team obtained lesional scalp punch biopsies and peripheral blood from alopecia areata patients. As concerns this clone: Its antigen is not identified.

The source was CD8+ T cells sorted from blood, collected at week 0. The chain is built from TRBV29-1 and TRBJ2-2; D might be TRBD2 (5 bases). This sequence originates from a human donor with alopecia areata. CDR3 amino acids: CSAASGLGGELFF. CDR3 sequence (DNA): TGCAGCGCAGCTTCGGGGTTGGGCGGGGAGCTGTTTTTT.